This T cell receptor beta chain comes out of a study of CD8 T cells in ankylosing spondylitis. Study-level points and caveats: Previously reported in reactive arthritis synovial fluid and blood were some of the motif variants.

This clonotype was detected ten times or more. As yet, its antigen is unknown. TCRdb reprocessed the 5' RACE reads via MiXCR and lists one record per CDR3 protein. The repertoire consists of under 300,000 distinct CDR3 sequences, with about 10% occurring once and the leading ten covering 2.6%. This CDR3 is built from 14 residues. V shed 6 bases, J shed 3 bases, and the junction held 6 bases outside the gene matches. Germline CDR1 reads LNHNV; CDR2 reads YYDKDF (reference sequence). The sequence was collected from a male donor with ankylosing spondylitis or in good health (not recorded which). Source material: blood, either unsorted or a sorted T cell fraction (not recorded which). The chain recombines TRBV15 with TRBJ1-1; 8 positions match TRBD1. DNA of the CDR3: TGTGCCACCAGTTACAGGGGGTTCGACACTGAAGCTTTCTTT. Translated, it gives CATSYRGFDTEAFF. The full variable domain, rest sourced from reference TRBV15 and TRBJ1-1, is DAMVIQNPRYQVTQFGKPVTLSCSQTLNHNVMYWYQQKSSQAPKLLFHYYDKDFNNEADTPDNFQSRRPNTSFCFLDIRSPGLGDTAMYLCATSYRGFDTEAFFGQGTRLTVV.